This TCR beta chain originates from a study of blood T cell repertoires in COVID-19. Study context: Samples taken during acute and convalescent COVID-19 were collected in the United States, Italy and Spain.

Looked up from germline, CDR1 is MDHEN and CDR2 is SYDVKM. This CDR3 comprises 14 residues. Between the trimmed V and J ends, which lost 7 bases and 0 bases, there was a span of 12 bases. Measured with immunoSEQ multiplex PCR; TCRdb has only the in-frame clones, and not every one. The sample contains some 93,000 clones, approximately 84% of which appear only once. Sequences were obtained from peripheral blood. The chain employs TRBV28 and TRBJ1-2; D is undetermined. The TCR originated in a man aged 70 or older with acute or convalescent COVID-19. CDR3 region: CASTRPRTNYGYTF. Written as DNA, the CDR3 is TGTGCCAGCACCAGGCCACGGACTAACTATGGCTACACCTTC.